This T cell receptor (beta chain) was documented in a study of T cell repertoires in cytomegalovirus infection. Study background: HLA-C-restricted CMV epitopes, recently identified, and well-studied HLA-B-restricted ones were used by the study. Whole-study results and caveats: Ex vivo responses were dominated by HLA-C-restricted CMV-specific TCR beta clonotypes.

TCRdb passed the reads through MiXCR, listing each CDR3 protein once. The data show around 770,000 distinct CDR3 sequences, around 29% seen once. Germline V CDR1 and CDR2: SEHNR, FQNEAQ (reference sequence). The CDR3 has 13 amino acids. The V end lost 5 bases, the J end lost 9 bases, and 14 bases lay between the germline ends. As to this clonotype: The antigen is unknown.

The TCR originated in a human donor in good health (CMV status not recorded). Some clones in this sample may be carry-over from other donors' samples. This specimen consisted of cultured CD8+ T cells from PBMCs, obtained from culture after CMV antigen stimulation. The gene calls are TRBV7-9 and TRBJ2-1; D gene unclear. The CDR3 loop is CASSPRHEAEQFF. CDR3 sequence (DNA): TGTGCCAGCAGCCCCCGCCATGAGGCTGAGCAGTTCTTC.